These T cell receptor beta chains were read from a single sample in a study of blood T cell repertoires in COVID-19. Sequencing used immunoSEQ multiplex PCR; TCRdb keeps in-frame clones, though not all of them. The sample yields approximately 240,000 clones, 87% seen once. Sample: peripheral blood. These receptor sequences come from a woman under 30 who had recovered from COVID-19. CDR3s leave out the opening cysteine and the closing phenylalanine or tryptophan. D genes are given only for firm matches.

D gene	V gene	J gene	CDR3 protein
.	TRBV19	TRBJ1-1	ASARSLNTEAF
TRBD2	TRBV6-5	TRBJ2-7	ASSYYSGREKQY
TRBD1	TRBV7-2	TRBJ1-1	ASSLDSGGPEAF
TRBD1	TRBV6-2/TRBV6-3	TRBJ1-2	ASSPRTGAGGYT
TRBD1	TRBV18	TRBJ2-7	ASSRSTGGDYEQY
TRBD2	TRBV5-1	TRBJ2-7	ASSPLAGEVSEQY
.	TRBV30	TRBJ2-2	ACTGIDTGELF
TRBD2	TRBV6-4	TRBJ2-7	ASSEAAGGPREQY
TRBD2	TRBV18	TRBJ2-1	ASSPPRGSGSNEQF
TRBD2	TRBV6-2/TRBV6-3	TRBJ2-1	ASSSSGAGGSLYEQF
.	TRBV11-2	TRBJ1-1	ASSLMRVNTEAF
TRBD2	TRBV9	TRBJ2-5	ASSVGRTSGSEETQY
.	TRBV19	TRBJ1-1	ASSMYPYTEAF
.	TRBV2	TRBJ1-4	ASSEHRINEKLF
.	TRBV10-3	TRBJ1-6	AISDPTGYSPLH
TRBD1	TRBV27	TRBJ1-3	ASSPRQGWSGNTIY
.	TRBV6-4	TRBJ1-1	ASRGGDETEAF
.	TRBV5-6	TRBJ2-3	ASSLQVGRDTDTQY
.	TRBV30	TRBJ2-1	AWSVVGNEQF
TRBD1	TRBV29-1	TRBJ1-2	SAIQGAEGYT
TRBD2	TRBV30	TRBJ2-7	AWTSGVREQY
TRBD1	TRBV18	TRBJ1-6	ASSGQGLNSPLH
.	TRBV19	TRBJ1-3	ASSMGSYSGNTIY